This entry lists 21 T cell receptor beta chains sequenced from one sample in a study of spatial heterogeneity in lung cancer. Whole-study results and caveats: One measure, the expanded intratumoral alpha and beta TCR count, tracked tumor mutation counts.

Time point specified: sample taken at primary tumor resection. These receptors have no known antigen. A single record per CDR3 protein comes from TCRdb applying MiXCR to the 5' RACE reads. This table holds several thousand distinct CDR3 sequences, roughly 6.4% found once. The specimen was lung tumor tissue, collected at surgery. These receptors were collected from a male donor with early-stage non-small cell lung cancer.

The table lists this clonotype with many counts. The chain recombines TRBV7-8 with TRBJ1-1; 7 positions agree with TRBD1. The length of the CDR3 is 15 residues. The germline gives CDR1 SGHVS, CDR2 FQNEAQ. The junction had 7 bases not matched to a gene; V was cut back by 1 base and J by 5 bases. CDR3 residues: CASSLDGGRGTEAFF. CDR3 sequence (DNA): TGTGCCAGCAGCTTAGATGGTGGCAGGGGGACTGAAGCTTTCTTT. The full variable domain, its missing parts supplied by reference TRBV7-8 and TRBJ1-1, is GAGVSQSPRYKVAKRGQDVALRCDPISGHVSLFWYQQALGQGPEFLTYFQNEAQLDKSGLPSDRFFAERPEGSVSTLKIQRTQQEDSAVYLCASSLDGGRGTEAFFGQGTRLTVV.

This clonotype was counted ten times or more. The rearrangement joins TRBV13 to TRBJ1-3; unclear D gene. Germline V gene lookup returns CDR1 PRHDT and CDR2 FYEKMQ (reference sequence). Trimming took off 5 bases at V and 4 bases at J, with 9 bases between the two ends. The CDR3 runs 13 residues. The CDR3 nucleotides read TGTGCCAGCAGCCTTTTTGCCGGAAACACCATATATTTT. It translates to CASSLFAGNTIYF.

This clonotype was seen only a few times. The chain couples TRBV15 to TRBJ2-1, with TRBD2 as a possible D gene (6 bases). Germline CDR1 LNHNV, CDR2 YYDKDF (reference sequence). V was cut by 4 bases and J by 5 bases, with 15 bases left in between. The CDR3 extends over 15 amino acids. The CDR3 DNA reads TGTGCCACCAGCACTAGGGACGGAGGGGACAATGAGCAGTTCTTC. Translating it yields CATSTRDGGDNEQFF.

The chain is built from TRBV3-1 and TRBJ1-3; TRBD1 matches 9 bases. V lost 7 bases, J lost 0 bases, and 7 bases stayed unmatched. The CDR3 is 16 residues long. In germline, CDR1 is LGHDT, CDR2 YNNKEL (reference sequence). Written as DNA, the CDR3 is TGTGCCAGCACCTTAGGGACAGGGTCCTCTGGAAACACCATATATTTT. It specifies CASTLGTGSSGNTIYF.

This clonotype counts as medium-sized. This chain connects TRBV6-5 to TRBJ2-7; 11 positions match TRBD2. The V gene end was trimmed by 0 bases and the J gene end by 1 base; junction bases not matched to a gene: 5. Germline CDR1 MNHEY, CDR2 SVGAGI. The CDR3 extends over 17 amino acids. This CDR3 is CASSYSDLAGGSYEQYF. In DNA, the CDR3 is TGTGCCAGCAGTTACTCGGACCTAGCGGGAGGTTCCTACGAGCAGTACTTC.

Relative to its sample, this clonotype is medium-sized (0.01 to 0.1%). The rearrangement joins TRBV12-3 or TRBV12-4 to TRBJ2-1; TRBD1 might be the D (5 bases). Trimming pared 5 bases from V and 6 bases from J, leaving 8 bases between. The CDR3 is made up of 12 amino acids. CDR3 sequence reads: CASSPQGNEQFF. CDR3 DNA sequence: TGTGCCAGCAGTCCCCAGGGCAATGAGCAGTTCTTC.

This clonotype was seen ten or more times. DNA for the CDR3: TGTGCCAGCAGTTACTCGACAGGGTTTAAGAATTCACCCCTCCACTTT. Its protein product is CASSYSTGFKNSPLHF. This rearrangement joins TRBV6-5 to TRBJ1-6; the match to TRBD1 covers 7 bases. The junction had 6 bases not matched to a gene; V was cut back by 0 bases and J by 7 bases. Looked up from germline, CDR1 is MNHEY and CDR2 is SVGAGI. This CDR3 has 16 residues.

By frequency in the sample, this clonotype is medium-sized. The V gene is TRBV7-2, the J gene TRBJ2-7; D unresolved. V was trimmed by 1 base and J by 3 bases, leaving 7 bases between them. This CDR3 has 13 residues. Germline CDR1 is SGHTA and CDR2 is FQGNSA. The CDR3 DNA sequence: TGTGCCAGCAGCTTAGAGGCAATCTACGAGCAGTACTTC. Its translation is CASSLEAIYEQYF.

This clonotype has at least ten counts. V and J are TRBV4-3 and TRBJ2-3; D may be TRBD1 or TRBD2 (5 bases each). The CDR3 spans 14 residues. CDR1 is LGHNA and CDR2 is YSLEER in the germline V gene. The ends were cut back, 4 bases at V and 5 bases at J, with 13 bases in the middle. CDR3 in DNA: TGCGCCAGCAGCCTACAGGTGGGGGAAGATACGCAGTATTTT. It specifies CASSLQVGEDTQYF.

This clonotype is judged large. The CDR3 loop is CSVARTGGRQTQYF. CDR3 sequence (DNA): TGCAGCGTTGCGCGGACAGGGGGCCGACAGACCCAGTACTTC. V usage is TRBV29-1 and J usage is TRBJ2-5; 11 nucleotides align to TRBD1. The CDR3 extends over 14 amino acids. Germline V lookup: CDR1 SQVTM, CDR2 ANQGSEA. V trimming: 4 bases; J trimming: 6 bases; junction bases outside the gene matches: 7.

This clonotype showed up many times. The CDR3 sequence: CASSGLEASSAGGTEAFF. In DNA, the CDR3 is TGTGCCAGCAGTGGATTAGAGGCCTCCTCCGCAGGGGGGACTGAAGCTTTCTTT. This chain links TRBV28 with TRBJ1-1; 7 bases align to TRBD1. The V and J ends lost 5 bases and 5 bases, in that order; junction bases with no gene match: 20. The CDR3 loop spans 18 amino acids. From germline, CDR1 is MDHEN and CDR2 SYDVKM.

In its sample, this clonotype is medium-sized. The DNA of the CDR3 is TGCAGTGCTAGCGTAGGGGCGGGTGTCGGAACCTCTAACTATGGCTACACCTTC. Translation gives CSASVGAGVGTSNYGYTF. The J gene is TRBJ1-2, the V gene TRBV20-1, with a possible D match to TRBD1 (5 bases). Germline V gene lookup returns CDR1 DFQATT and CDR2 SNEGSKA (reference sequence). The CDR3 length is 18 residues. V was clipped by 3 bases and J by 0 bases, with 23 bases between them.

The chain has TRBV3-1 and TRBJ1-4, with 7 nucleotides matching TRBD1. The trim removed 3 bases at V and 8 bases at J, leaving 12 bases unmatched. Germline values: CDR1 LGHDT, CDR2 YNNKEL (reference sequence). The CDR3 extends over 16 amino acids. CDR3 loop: CASSQSLTGLGEKLFF. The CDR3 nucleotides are TGTGCCAGCAGCCAGTCCTTGACAGGGTTGGGGGAAAAACTGTTTTTT.

CDR3 region: CASSYSGVAGGGGELFF. In DNA form, the CDR3 reads TGTGCCAGCAGTTACTCGGGCGTAGCGGGAGGAGGGGGGGAGCTGTTTTTT. V is TRBV6-5 and J is TRBJ2-2; 10 bases match TRBD2. The germline V gene encodes CDR1 MNHEY and CDR2 SVGAGI. The CDR3 totals 17 residues. V lost 0 bases and J lost 8; bases outside the gene matches: 9.

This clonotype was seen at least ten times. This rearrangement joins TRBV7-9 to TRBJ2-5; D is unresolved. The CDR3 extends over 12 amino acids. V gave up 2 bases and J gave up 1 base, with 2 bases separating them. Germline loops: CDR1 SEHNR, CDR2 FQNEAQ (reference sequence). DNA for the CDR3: TGTGCCAGCAGCTTACCCCAAGAGACCCAGTACTTC. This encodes CASSLPQETQYF. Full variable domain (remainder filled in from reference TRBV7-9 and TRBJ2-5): DTGVSQNPRHKITKRGQNVTFRCDPISEHNRLYWYRQTLGQGPEFLTYFQNEAQLEKSRLLSDRFSAERPKGSFSTLEIQRTEQGDSAMYLCASSLPQETQYFGPGTRLLVL.

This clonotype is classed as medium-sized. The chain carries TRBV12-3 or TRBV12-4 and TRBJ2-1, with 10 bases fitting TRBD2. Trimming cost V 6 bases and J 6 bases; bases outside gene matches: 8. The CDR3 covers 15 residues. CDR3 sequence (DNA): TGTGCCAGCAGCCCCGTTACTAGCGGGATCAATGAGCAGTTCTTC. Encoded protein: CASSPVTSGINEQFF.

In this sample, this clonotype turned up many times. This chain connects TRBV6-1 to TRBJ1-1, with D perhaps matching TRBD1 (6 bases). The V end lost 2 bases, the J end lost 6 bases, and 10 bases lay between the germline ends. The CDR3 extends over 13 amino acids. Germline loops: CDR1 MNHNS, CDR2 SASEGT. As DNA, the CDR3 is TGTGCCAGCAGTGAAACAGGGAAGGCTGAAGCTTTCTTT. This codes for CASSETGKAEAFF.

The CDR3 region is CASSLVQSSSYEQYF. Written as DNA, the CDR3 is TGTGCCAGCAGCTTGGTTCAGAGCTCCTCCTACGAGCAGTACTTC. The rearrangement joins TRBV7-9 to TRBJ2-7; D is ambiguous. V was cut by 3 bases and J by 0 bases, with 12 bases left in between. Germline V gives CDR1 SEHNR, CDR2 FQNEAQ (reference sequence). CDR3 size: 15 residues. Full variable domain (outside the CDR3, taken from reference TRBV7-9 and TRBJ2-7): DTGVSQNPRHKITKRGQNVTFRCDPISEHNRLYWYRQTLGQGPEFLTYFQNEAQLEKSRLLSDRFSAERPKGSFSTLEIQRTEQGDSAMYLCASSLVQSSSYEQYFGPGTRLTVT.

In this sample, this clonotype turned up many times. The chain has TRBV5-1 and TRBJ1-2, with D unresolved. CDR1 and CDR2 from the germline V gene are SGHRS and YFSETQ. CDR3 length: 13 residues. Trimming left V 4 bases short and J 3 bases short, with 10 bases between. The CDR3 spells CASSDLVDYGYTF. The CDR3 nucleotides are TGCGCCAGCAGCGACTTAGTCGACTATGGCTACACCTTC.

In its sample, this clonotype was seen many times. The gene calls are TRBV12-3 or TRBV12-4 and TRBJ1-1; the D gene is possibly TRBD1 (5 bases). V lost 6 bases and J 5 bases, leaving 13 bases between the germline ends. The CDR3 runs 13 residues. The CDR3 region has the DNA TGTGCCAGCAGCCAAGGGGTTCGAACTGAAGCTTTCTTT. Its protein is CASSQGVRTEAFF.

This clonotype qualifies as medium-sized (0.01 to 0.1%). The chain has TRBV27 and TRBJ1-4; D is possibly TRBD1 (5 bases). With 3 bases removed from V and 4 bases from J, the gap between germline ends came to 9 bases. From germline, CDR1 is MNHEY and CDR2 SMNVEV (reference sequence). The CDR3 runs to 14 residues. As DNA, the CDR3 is TGTGCCAGCAGTTTTTCAGGGTTTAATGAAAAACTGTTTTTT. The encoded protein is CASSFSGFNEKLFF.